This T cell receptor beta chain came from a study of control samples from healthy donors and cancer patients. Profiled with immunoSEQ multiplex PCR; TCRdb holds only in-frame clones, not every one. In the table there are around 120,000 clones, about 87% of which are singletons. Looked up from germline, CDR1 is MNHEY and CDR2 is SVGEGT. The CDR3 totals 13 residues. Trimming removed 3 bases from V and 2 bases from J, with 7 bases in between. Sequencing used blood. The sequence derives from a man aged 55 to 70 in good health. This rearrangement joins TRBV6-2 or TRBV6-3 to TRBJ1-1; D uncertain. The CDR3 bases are TGTGCCAGCAGTTATAAAGGAAACACTGAAGCTTTCTTT. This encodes CASSYKGNTEAFF.